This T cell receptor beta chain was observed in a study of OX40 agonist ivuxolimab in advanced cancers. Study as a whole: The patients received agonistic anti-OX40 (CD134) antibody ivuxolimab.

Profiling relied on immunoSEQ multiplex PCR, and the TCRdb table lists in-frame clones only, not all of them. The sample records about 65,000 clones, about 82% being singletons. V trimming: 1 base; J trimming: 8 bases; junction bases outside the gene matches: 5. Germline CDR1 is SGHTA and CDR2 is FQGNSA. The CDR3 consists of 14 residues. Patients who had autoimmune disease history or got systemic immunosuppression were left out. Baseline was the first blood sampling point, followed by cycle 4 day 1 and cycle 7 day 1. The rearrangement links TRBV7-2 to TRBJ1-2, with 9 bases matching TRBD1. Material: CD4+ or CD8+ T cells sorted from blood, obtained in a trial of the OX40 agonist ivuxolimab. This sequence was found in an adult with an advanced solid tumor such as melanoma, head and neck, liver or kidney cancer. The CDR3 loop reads CASSLDADRGGYTF. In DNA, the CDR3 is TGTGCCAGCAGCTTAGACGCGGACAGGGGCGGCTACACCTTC.